These T cell receptor beta chains were read from a single sample in a study of shared clonotypes between healthy human individuals. Using immunoSEQ multiplex PCR, the repertoire was profiled, and TCRdb retains in-frame clones only, with some absent. The table lists some 800,000 clones, almost 95% of them singletons. The sample was naive CD8+ T cells sorted from blood. The receptors shown here come from a man aged 30-40 years in good health. The CDR3 runs from the conserved cysteine through the conserved F or W. Fields, in order: J gene, clone size, D gene, V gene, CDR3 DNA, CDR3 protein. The D gene is left open where the match is weak. A clone size is listed for some rows: how often the clone was seen (once, few, many), or a class if it is expanded.

j_gene: TRBJ2-2; abundance: NA; d_gene: NA; v_gene: TRBV28; CDR3nt: TGTGCCAGCAGTTTTTTTGACACCGGGGAGCTGTTTTTT; CDR3aa: CASSFFDTGELFF
j_gene: TRBJ2-1; abundance: once; d_gene: NA; v_gene: TRBV27; CDR3nt: TGTGCCAGCAGTTTATCGGGCGGGGAGCAGTTCTTC; CDR3aa: CASSLSGGEQFF
j_gene: TRBJ2-7; abundance: NA; d_gene: TRBD2; v_gene: TRBV9; CDR3nt: TGTGCCAGCAGCGTAGGGAGCGGGAGTTCCTACGAGCAGTACTTC; CDR3aa: CASSVGSGSSYEQYF
j_gene: TRBJ2-7; abundance: NA; d_gene: TRBD2; v_gene: TRBV7-2; CDR3nt: TGTGCCAGCAGCTTAGCCCCTTTACTAGCGGGAGGGGACGAGCAGTACTTC; CDR3aa: CASSLAPLLAGGDEQYF
j_gene: TRBJ2-5; abundance: NA; d_gene: NA; v_gene: TRBV18; CDR3nt: TGTGCCAGCTCACCGGACCAGGGGTTGGGGTTAGAGACCCAGTACTTC; CDR3aa: CASSPDQGLGLETQYF
j_gene: TRBJ2-5; abundance: once; d_gene: TRBD1; v_gene: TRBV7-9; CDR3nt: TGTGCCAGCAGCAATACCTGGACAGGGCAAGAGACCCAGTACTTC; CDR3aa: CASSNTWTGQETQYF
j_gene: TRBJ1-1; abundance: NA; d_gene: TRBD1; v_gene: TRBV19; CDR3nt: TGTGCCAGTTCCCCCGGGACAGGGGTAAACACTGAAGCTTTCTTT; CDR3aa: CASSPGTGVNTEAFF
j_gene: TRBJ2-5; abundance: NA; d_gene: NA; v_gene: TRBV28; CDR3nt: TGTGCCAGCCGGGACCTGGGGGAGACCCAGTACTTC; CDR3aa: CASRDLGETQYF
j_gene: TRBJ2-7; abundance: NA; d_gene: NA; v_gene: TRBV18; CDR3nt: TGTGCCAGCTCACCGACGGGCTATCTCTACGAGCAGTACTTC; CDR3aa: CASSPTGYLYEQYF
j_gene: TRBJ1-2; abundance: NA; d_gene: NA; v_gene: TRBV5-5; CDR3nt: TGTGCCAGCAGCCCTGTGGAGAGCTATGGCTACACCTTC; CDR3aa: CASSPVESYGYTF
j_gene: TRBJ2-5; abundance: NA; d_gene: NA; v_gene: TRBV12-5; CDR3nt: TGTGCTAGTGGTTTTCAGGGTGTGCAAGAGACCCAGTACTTC; CDR3aa: CASGFQGVQETQYF
j_gene: TRBJ1-1; abundance: NA; d_gene: NA; v_gene: TRBV11-3; CDR3nt: TGTGCCAGCAGCTTAGATCCGGGCATGAACACTGAAGCTTTCTTT; CDR3aa: CASSLDPGMNTEAFF
j_gene: TRBJ2-1; abundance: NA; d_gene: NA; v_gene: TRBV10-1; CDR3nt: TGCGCCAGCAGTGAGACGGTTAGGTCGGGGTACAATGAGCAGTTCTTC; CDR3aa: CASSETVRSGYNEQFF
j_gene: TRBJ2-1; abundance: NA; d_gene: TRBD2; v_gene: TRBV5-6; CDR3nt: TGTGCCAGCAGCTACGGACTGGGGCTAGCGGACTCCTACAATGAGCAGTTCTTC; CDR3aa: CASSYGLGLADSYNEQFF
j_gene: TRBJ2-2; abundance: NA; d_gene: NA; v_gene: TRBV27; CDR3nt: TGTGCCAGCAGTCGGACCGGGGAGCTGTTTTTT; CDR3aa: CASSRTGELFF
j_gene: TRBJ2-7; abundance: NA; d_gene: NA; v_gene: TRBV27; CDR3nt: TGTGCCAGCAGTTTGTCGACAGCTTCCTCCTACGAGCAGTACTTC; CDR3aa: CASSLSTASSYEQYF
j_gene: TRBJ2-7; abundance: NA; d_gene: TRBD2; v_gene: TRBV5-4; CDR3nt: TGTGCCAGCAGCTGGGGGGGACTAGCGGATCCCTACGAGCAGTACTTC; CDR3aa: CASSWGGLADPYEQYF
j_gene: TRBJ2-7; abundance: NA; d_gene: TRBD1; v_gene: TRBV7-9; CDR3nt: TGTGCCAGCAGCTTAAAAGAACAGGGGATGCACGAGCAGTACTTC; CDR3aa: CASSLKEQGMHEQYF
j_gene: TRBJ1-3; abundance: NA; d_gene: NA; v_gene: TRBV6-8; CDR3nt: TGTGCCAGCAGTGTTGGCTCTGGAAACACCATATATTTT; CDR3aa: CASSVGSGNTIYF
j_gene: TRBJ2-2; abundance: NA; d_gene: NA; v_gene: TRBV7-9; CDR3nt: TGTGCCAGCAGCTGGGGGGAGAACTTCGGGGAGCTGTTTTTT; CDR3aa: CASSWGENFGELFF
j_gene: TRBJ2-7; abundance: NA; d_gene: NA; v_gene: TRBV7-9; CDR3nt: TGTGCCAGCAGCCCAATTGGATCCTACGAGCAGTACTTC; CDR3aa: CASSPIGSYEQYF
j_gene: TRBJ2-7; abundance: once; d_gene: NA; v_gene: TRBV19; CDR3nt: TGTGCCAGTAGTGGGACGTATGGCATAAGGCTCGAGCAGTACTTC; CDR3aa: CASSGTYGIRLEQYF
j_gene: TRBJ2-7; abundance: once; d_gene: TRBD1; v_gene: TRBV11-2; CDR3nt: TGTGCCAGCAGCTTTGGGACAGGGGTAGCCTACGAGCAGTACTTC; CDR3aa: CASSFGTGVAYEQYF
j_gene: TRBJ1-1; abundance: NA; d_gene: NA; v_gene: TRBV2; CDR3nt: TGTGCCAATCCGCCCCGAGTGAGGTCTGAAGCTTTCTTT; CDR3aa: CANPPRVRSEAFF
j_gene: TRBJ2-7; abundance: NA; d_gene: TRBD2; v_gene: TRBV27; CDR3nt: TGTGCCAGCAGTTTATCCGGGCTAGCGGGAGAGTATTACGAGCAGTACTTC; CDR3aa: CASSLSGLAGEYYEQYF
j_gene: TRBJ2-7; abundance: NA; d_gene: NA; v_gene: TRBV29-1; CDR3nt: TGCAGCGTTGAAGAACTGGGCGTCGGCGAGCAGTACTTC; CDR3aa: CSVEELGVGEQYF
j_gene: TRBJ2-1; abundance: NA; d_gene: TRBD2; v_gene: TRBV27; CDR3nt: TGTGCCAGCAGTTCATTGATAGCGGGAGGGTCATACAATGAGCAGTTCTTC; CDR3aa: CASSSLIAGGSYNEQFF
j_gene: TRBJ2-3; abundance: NA; d_gene: NA; v_gene: TRBV4-1; CDR3nt: TGCGCCAGCAGCCAAGAAGGTGGGCCTAGCACAGATACGCAGTATTTT; CDR3aa: CASSQEGGPSTDTQYF
j_gene: TRBJ2-2; abundance: once; d_gene: NA; v_gene: TRBV27; CDR3nt: TGTGCCAGCAGTTTATTGATTCGCGGGGAGCTGTTTTTT; CDR3aa: CASSLLIRGELFF